The 6 T cell receptor beta chains below all came from one sample that was sequenced in a study of blood T cell repertoires in COVID-19 (dated by TCRdb to 2019 to 2021). Library construction relied on the immunoSEQ multiplex PCR assay. The immuneACCESS repertoire file appears here via TCRdb, limited to in-frame rearrangements. These files lack a portion of the clones; in checked studies, under half of the deficit traces to unresolved V genes, and the cause of the others is not known. The sample includes roughly 32,000 clones, with approximately 85% observed a single time. Clones ranked in the top ten supply more than 7.5% of the sample. Material for sequencing was peripheral blood. The receptors derive from a man older than 75 with active COVID-19.

This clone came up a few times. The chain combines TRBV19 with TRBJ1-2; D is possibly TRBD1 (6 bases). The CDR3 covers 12 residues. The V gene's germline CDR1 is LNHDA and CDR2 SQIVND (reference sequence). Trimming stripped 7 bases from V and 4 bases from J, with 10 bases between. The CDR3 sequence is CASTDRSYGYTF. The CDR3 nucleotides are TGTGCCAGTACCGACAGGTCCTATGGCTACACCTTC.

This sequence joins TRBV20-1 and TRBJ1-2; TRBD1 matches 7 bases. CDR3 length equals 10 residues. The trim removed 6 bases at V and 12 bases at J, leaving 7 bases unmatched. Per germline, CDR1 DFQATT and CDR2 SNEGSKA (reference sequence). DNA of the CDR3: TGCAGTGCAACCGGGACAGAAGACACCTTC. It translates to CSATGTEDTF.

This rearrangement joins TRBV5-4 to TRBJ2-5; 7 bases agree with TRBD1. J gave up 1 base and V 4 bases, and 7 bases lay outside the gene matches. CDR1 is SGHNT, CDR2 YYREEE, per germline (reference sequence). This CDR3 comprises 15 residues. The CDR3 coding sequence is TGTGCCAGCAGCCGTTTGACAGGGACCCAAGAGACCCAGTACTTC. Translated: CASSRLTGTQETQYF.

This clone was recorded a few times. The chain has TRBV6-6 and TRBJ2-4; perhaps TRBD2 as D (5 bases). V gave up 5 bases and J gave up 6 bases, with 14 bases separating them. The germline CDR1 and CDR2 sequences are MNHNY and SVGAGI (reference sequence). The CDR3 loop spans 14 amino acids. CDR3 coding DNA: TGTGCCAGCAGTCGCCGGGGTGAGGGAAACATTCAGTACTTC. This codes for CASSRRGEGNIQYF.

This clone has just one count. The chain joins TRBV27 to TRBJ2-1; tentative D call: TRBD2 (5 bases). The CDR3 runs to 15 residues. Germline V CDR1 and CDR2: MNHEY, SMNVEV (reference sequence). V lost 1 base and J lost 7, with 14 bases in between. CDR3 in amino acids: CASSLYFPLGNEQFF. CDR3 nucleotide sequence: TGTGCCAGCAGTTTATACTTCCCACTAGGGAATGAGCAGTTCTTC.

The CDR3, as DNA: TGTGCCAGCAGCTTTACAGGGGACTACGAGCAGTACTTC. Its protein is CASSFTGDYEQYF. This chain links TRBV5-6 with TRBJ2-7, with 7 bases that match TRBD1. Trimming removed 2 bases from V and 3 bases from J; junction bases left unmatched: 2. Germline V gene lookup returns CDR1 SGHDT and CDR2 YYEEEE. This CDR3 has 13 residues.